This T cell receptor beta chain was recorded in a study of blood T cell repertoires in COVID-19. On the study more broadly: Sites in the United States, Italy and Spain provided acute and convalescent COVID-19 samples.

The CDR3 is made up of 15 amino acids. The V gene's germline CDR1 is MNHEY and CDR2 SVGAGI. Trimming took off 6 bases at V and 4 bases at J, with 18 bases between the two ends. Authors' processing steps: Reference gene primer amplification gave nucleated cell count estimates. Some clones are missing from TCRdb's copy, which holds only in-frame ones; the method was immunoSEQ multiplex PCR. V and J calls and clone size are as listed in that table; D and trimming were resolved from the DNA. The sample shows about 160,000 clones, roughly 91% of them seen only once. V gene TRBV6-5 combines with J gene TRBJ1-1; no clear D gene. The specimen sequenced was peripheral blood. This sequence was found in a man aged 18 to 30 with acute or convalescent COVID-19. The CDR3 region has the DNA TGTGCCAGCAGCCTAAATCCAGGTCCGAGCACTGAAGCTTTCTTT. Its translation: CASSLNPGPSTEAFF.